The 23 T cell receptor beta chains below were found in one sample sequenced in a study of blood T cell repertoires in COVID-19. Measured with immunoSEQ multiplex PCR; TCRdb has only the in-frame clones, and not every one. The repertoire holds about 110,000 clones, with 71% as singletons. The source material was peripheral blood. These receptors were obtained from a human donor with acute or convalescent COVID-19. The donor label of this sample is uncertain.

This clone appeared a single time. The V gene is TRBV24-1, the J gene TRBJ2-3; no clear D. The V end was cut by 1 base, the J end by 6 bases, with 10 bases between. Germline V lookup: CDR1 KGHDR, CDR2 SFDVKD. This CDR3 is 14 amino acids long. The CDR3 reads CATSDFGSSDTQYF. In DNA form, the CDR3 reads TGTGCCACCAGTGATTTCGGGTCTTCCGATACGCAGTATTTT.

This clone was detected many times. V is TRBV2 and J is TRBJ2-7; 12 bases align to TRBD2. From germline, CDR1 is SNHLY and CDR2 FYNNEI. J gave up 0 bases and V 6 bases, and 12 bases lay outside the gene matches. CDR3 size: 18 residues. The CDR3 DNA is TGTGCCAGCAGGAAAGACTTTCTGACTAGCGGGGGCTCCTACGAGCAGTACTTC. It codes for CASRKDFLTSGGSYEQYF.

A few counts support this clone. The rearrangement links TRBV25-1 to TRBJ1-6; a possible D gene is TRBD1 (6 bases). V lost 8 bases and J lost 3, with 8 bases in between. CDR1 is MGHDK and CDR2 is SYGVNS in the germline V gene. This CDR3 has 13 amino acids. For the CDR3, the DNA is TGTGCCAGCCAGGGGCTCTATAATTCACCCCTCCACTTT. Encoded protein: CASQGLYNSPLHF.

This chain joins TRBV24-1 and TRBJ1-1; D might be TRBD1 (6 bases). The germline V gene has CDR1 KGHDR and CDR2 SFDVKD. The CDR3 runs 13 residues. Trimming shortened V by 5 bases and J by 5 bases, and 11 bases separated the two germline ends. CDR3 in DNA: TGTGCCACCAGTGCAACAGGGCGGACTGAAGCTTTCTTT. Amino acids: CATSATGRTEAFF.

The table lists this clone with a count of one. This rearrangement joins TRBV23-1 to TRBJ1-5; 7 nucleotides line up with TRBD1. TRBV23-1 is marked as an open reading frame, function uncertain. V lost 3 bases, J lost 1 base, and 9 bases stayed unmatched. CDR3 length: 17 residues. The CDR3: CASSHEIDRVSNQPQHF. As DNA, the CDR3 is TGCGCCAGCAGTCATGAGATCGACAGGGTGAGCAATCAGCCCCAGCATTTT.

This clone was seen just once. This chain uses TRBV30 with TRBJ1-1, with D uncertain. The CDR3 covers 13 residues. CDR1 and CDR2 (germline): GTSNPN, SVGIG (reference sequence). Between the trimmed V and J ends, which lost 1 base and 6 bases, there was a span of 12 bases. The CDR3 region is CAWSGGRMAEAFF. The CDR3 DNA follows: TGTGCCTGGAGTGGTGGGAGGATGGCTGAAGCTTTCTTT.

The J gene is TRBJ1-1, the V gene TRBV4-1, with 7 bases lining up with TRBD1. Germline loops: CDR1 MGHRA, CDR2 YSYEKL. Trimming took 3 bases from V and 3 from J; bases not matched to a gene: 4. The CDR3 has 14 residues. CDR3 sequence: CASSQHTGDTEAFF. The DNA for the CDR3 is TGCGCCAGCAGCCAGCACACAGGGGACACTGAAGCTTTCTTT.

The chain combines TRBV4-1 with TRBJ1-1; possibly TRBD1 for D (6 bases). Trimming took off 2 bases at V and 0 bases at J, with 13 bases between the two ends. The CDR3 contains 16 residues. The germline V gene has CDR1 MGHRA and CDR2 YSYEKL. CDR3 amino acids: CASSQTLGQVNTEAFF. CDR3 in DNA: TGCGCCAGCAGCCAAACCCTGGGACAAGTGAACACTGAAGCTTTCTTT.

The J gene is TRBJ1-2, the V gene TRBV9, with 7 positions matching TRBD1. V lost 3 bases to trimming and J lost 1 base; unmatched junction nucleotides: 6. The germline CDR1 and CDR2 sequences are SGDLS and YYNGEE. The CDR3 consists of 15 residues. The CDR3 loop is CASSGTYRGNYGYTF. The CDR3 DNA sequence: TGTGCCAGCAGCGGAACGTACAGGGGTAACTATGGCTACACCTTC.

This clone was seen once. J is TRBJ2-1 and V is TRBV3-1 (or the pseudogene TRBV3-2); 8 nucleotides agree with TRBD1. CDR3 length: 16 amino acids. The J segment lost 7 bases and the V segment lost 0 bases, leaving 8 bases of the junction unmatched. Germline V gives CDR1 LGHDT, CDR2 YNNKEL (reference sequence). The CDR3: CASSQEGQGAGNEQFF. The CDR3 nucleotides read TGTGCCAGCAGCCAAGAAGGGCAGGGGGCGGGGAATGAGCAGTTCTTC.

This clone was counted once. The chain combines TRBV25-1 with TRBJ2-7; 8 bases line up with TRBD2. V was pared by 7 bases and J by 0 bases, with 2 bases of the junction left unmatched. Germline V lookup: CDR1 MGHDK, CDR2 SYGVNS. This CDR3 is built from 13 residues. The CDR3 reads CASKTSGSYEQYF. The CDR3 nucleotides are TGTGCCAGCAAAACTAGCGGCTCCTACGAGCAGTACTTC.

V and J are TRBV3-1 (or the pseudogene TRBV3-2) and TRBJ1-1; 7 nucleotides line up with TRBD1. The germline gives CDR1 LGHDT, CDR2 YNNKEL (reference sequence). There are 12 residues in the CDR3. After removal of 4 bases from V and 7 bases from J, the junction contained 3 bases not matched to a gene. The CDR3 coding sequence is TGTGCCAGCAGCCGTGGGGACAGTGAAGCTTTCTTT. Protein product: CASSRGDSEAFF.

This clone has only a few counts. V and J are TRBV24-1 and TRBJ2-3, with 10 bases that match TRBD1. Per germline, CDR1 KGHDR and CDR2 SFDVKD. The CDR3 is made up of 16 amino acids. The junction had 8 bases not matched to a gene; V was cut back by 6 bases and J by 3 bases. In DNA, the CDR3 is TGTGCCACCAGTTTATCCGGGACAGGGGCTACAGATACGCAGTATTTT. Protein sequence: CATSLSGTGATDTQYF.

The rearrangement joins TRBV27 to TRBJ2-7, with 12 nucleotides matching TRBD1. This CDR3 spans 16 amino acids. With V trimmed by 5 bases and J by 4 bases, 9 bases remained unmatched. In germline, CDR1 is MNHEY, CDR2 SMNVEV (reference sequence). The CDR3 DNA reads as TGTGCCAGCAGTCCCACCCCGGGACAGGGGGCTTACGAGCAGTACTTC. This translates into CASSPTPGQGAYEQYF.

The chain links TRBV28 to TRBJ1-2; TRBD1 agrees at 7 bases. Germline trimming cut 2 bases from V and 7 bases from J; bases unmatched to any gene: 7. The CDR3 covers 14 residues. CDR1 is MDHEN, CDR2 SYDVKM, per germline. As DNA, the CDR3 is TGTGCCAGCAGTTTAGAACAGGGGATGGGTGGCTACACCTTC. It encodes CASSLEQGMGGYTF.

This clone was recorded many times. The genes are TRBV29-1 and TRBJ1-1, with a possible D match to TRBD1 (5 bases). CDR1 is SQVTM and CDR2 is ANQGSEA in the germline V gene. The CDR3 contains 11 residues. V lost 6 bases and J lost 1, with 6 bases in between. The CDR3 coding sequence is TGCAGCGTCAGGGCGAACACTGAAGCTTTCTTT. It specifies CSVRANTEAFF.

CDR3 sequence reads: CASSYINQPQHF. The CDR3 DNA reads TGTGCCAGCAGCTACATTAATCAGCCCCAGCATTTT. The chain carries TRBV7-8 and TRBJ1-5; D remains unclear. Germline CDR1 SGHVS, CDR2 FQNEAQ. The CDR3 contains 12 residues. The ends were cut back, 4 bases at V and 4 bases at J, with 5 bases in the middle.

This clone has only one observation. This sequence joins TRBV5-4 and TRBJ2-5; D may be TRBD1 (6 bases). Germline V gene sequence: CDR1 SGHNT, CDR2 YYREEE (reference sequence). V lost 0 bases and J 7 bases, leaving 16 bases between the germline ends. There are 15 residues in the CDR3. The CDR3 bases are TGTGCCAGCAGCTTGGACCGGGACACCAAATGGACCCAGTACTTC. Amino acids: CASSLDRDTKWTQYF.

This chain uses TRBV18 with TRBJ2-7, with TRBD1 matching 8 bases. V was clipped by 1 base and J by 5 bases; unmatched bases: 13. Germline CDR1 and CDR2: KGHSH and LQKENI. The CDR3 length is 17 residues. The CDR3 region is CASSPLPTTGVRNEQYF. CDR3 bases: TGTGCCAGCTCACCACTCCCTACGACAGGGGTTAGGAACGAGCAGTACTTC.

This clone was seen a handful of times. The chain combines TRBV21-1 with TRBJ1-1. TRBV21-1 is deemed a pseudogene. CDR3 length: 15 amino acids. CDR3 protein: CASSKGGPGPGEAFF. The DNA of the CDR3 is TGTGCCAGCAGCAAAGGAGGGCCCGGCCCGGGGGAAGCTTTCTTT.

This chain uses TRBV5-6 with TRBJ1-1; D unresolved. Germline assignment: CDR1 SGHDT and CDR2 YYEEEE. The CDR3 has 13 residues. V lost 4 bases to trimming and J lost 1 base, with 8 bases between them. The DNA of the CDR3 is TGTGCCAGCAGCGCCACAGAGAACACTGAAGCTTTCTTT. Translating it yields CASSATENTEAFF.

J is TRBJ2-7 and V is TRBV4-1; 7 bases line up with TRBD1. The CDR3 totals 13 residues. The trim removed 1 base at V and 6 bases at J, leaving 3 bases unmatched. Germline V CDR1 and CDR2: MGHRA, YSYEKL. CDR3 DNA: TGCGCCAGCAGCCAAGCGACAGGGCGCGAGCAGTACGTC. It is translated as CASSQATGREQYV.

V and J are TRBV21-1 and TRBJ2-7; the table's D call, TRBD2, has no DNA check behind it. TRBV21-1 is assigned pseudogene status. The CDR3 spans 17 residues. The CDR3 loop is CASSITPREGTPYEQYF. The CDR3 nucleotides are TGTGCCAGCAGCATTACCCCGCGGGAGGGGACACCCTACGAGCAGTACTTC.